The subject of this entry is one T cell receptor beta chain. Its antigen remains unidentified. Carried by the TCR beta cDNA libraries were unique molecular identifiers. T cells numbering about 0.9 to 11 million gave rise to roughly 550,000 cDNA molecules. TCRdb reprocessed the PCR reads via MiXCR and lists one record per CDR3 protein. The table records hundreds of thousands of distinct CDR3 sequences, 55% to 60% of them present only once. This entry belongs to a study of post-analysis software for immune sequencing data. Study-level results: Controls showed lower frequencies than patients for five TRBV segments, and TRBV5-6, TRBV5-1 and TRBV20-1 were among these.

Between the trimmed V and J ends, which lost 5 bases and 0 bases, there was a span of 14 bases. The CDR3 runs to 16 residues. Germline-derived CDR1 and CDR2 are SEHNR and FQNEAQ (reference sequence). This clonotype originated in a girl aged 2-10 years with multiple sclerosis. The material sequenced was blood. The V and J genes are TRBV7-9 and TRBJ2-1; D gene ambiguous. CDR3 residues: CASSPPDSGSYNEQFF. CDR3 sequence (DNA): TGTGCCAGCAGCCCCCCCGATAGTGGCTCCTACAATGAGCAGTTCTTC. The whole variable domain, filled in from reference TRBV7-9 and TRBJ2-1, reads DTGVSQNPRHKITKRGQNVTFRCDPISEHNRLYWYRQTLGQGPEFLTYFQNEAQLEKSRLLSDRFSAERPKGSFSTLEIQRTEQGDSAMYLCASSPPDSGSYNEQFFGPGTRLTVL.